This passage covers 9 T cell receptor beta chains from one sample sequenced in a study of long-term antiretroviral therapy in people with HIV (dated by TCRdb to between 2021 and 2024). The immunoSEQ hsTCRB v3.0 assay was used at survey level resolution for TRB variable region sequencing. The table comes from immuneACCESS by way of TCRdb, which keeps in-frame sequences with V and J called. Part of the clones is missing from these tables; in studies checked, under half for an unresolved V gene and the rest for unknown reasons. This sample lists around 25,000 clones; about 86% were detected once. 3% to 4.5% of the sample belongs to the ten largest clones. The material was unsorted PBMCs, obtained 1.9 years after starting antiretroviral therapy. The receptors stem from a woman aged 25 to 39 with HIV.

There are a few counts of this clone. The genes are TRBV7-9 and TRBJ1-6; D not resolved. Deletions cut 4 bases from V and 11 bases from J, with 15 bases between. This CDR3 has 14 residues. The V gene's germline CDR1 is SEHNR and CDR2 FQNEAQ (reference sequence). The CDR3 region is CASSSRGSPAPLHF. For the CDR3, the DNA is TGTGCCAGCAGCTCCCGTGGGTCGCCTGCACCCCTCCACTTT.

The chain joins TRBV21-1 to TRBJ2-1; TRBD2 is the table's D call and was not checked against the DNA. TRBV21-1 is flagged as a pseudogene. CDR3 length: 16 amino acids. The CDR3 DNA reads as TGTGCCAGCAGCAAAGTAGGGCTGCCGGAGGATGGTGAGCAGTTCTTC. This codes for CASSKVGLPEDGEQFF.

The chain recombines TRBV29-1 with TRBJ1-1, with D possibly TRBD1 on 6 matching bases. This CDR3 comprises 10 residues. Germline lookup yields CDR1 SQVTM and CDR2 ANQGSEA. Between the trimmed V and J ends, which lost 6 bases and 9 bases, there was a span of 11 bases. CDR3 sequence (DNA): TGCAGCGTCGGGACAAAACAAGCTTTCTTT. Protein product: CSVGTKQAFF.

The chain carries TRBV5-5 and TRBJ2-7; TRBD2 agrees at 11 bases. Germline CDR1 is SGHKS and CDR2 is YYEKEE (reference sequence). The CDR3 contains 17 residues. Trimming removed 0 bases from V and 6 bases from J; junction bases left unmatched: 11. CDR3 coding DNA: TGTGCCAGCAGCTTGGGTCTGACTAGCGGGGCTGGTGGCGAGCAGTACTTC. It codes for CASSLGLTSGAGGEQYF.

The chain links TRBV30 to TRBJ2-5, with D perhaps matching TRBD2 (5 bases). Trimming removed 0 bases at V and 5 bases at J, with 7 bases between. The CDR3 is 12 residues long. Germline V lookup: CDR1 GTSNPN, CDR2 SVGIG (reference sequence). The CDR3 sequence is CAWSVTGETQYF. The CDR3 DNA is TGTGCCTGGAGTGTAACGGGGGAGACCCAGTACTTC.

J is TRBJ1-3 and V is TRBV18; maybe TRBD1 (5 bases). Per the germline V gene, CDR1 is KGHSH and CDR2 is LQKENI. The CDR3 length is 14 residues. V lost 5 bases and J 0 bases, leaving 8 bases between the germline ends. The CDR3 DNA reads TGTGCCAGCTCAACGGGACTCTCTGGAAACACCATATATTTT. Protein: CASSTGLSGNTIYF.

CDR3 nucleotide sequence: TGTGCCAGCAGCTTAGAGGCTAGCCTATACAATGAGCAGTTCTTC. Translation: CASSLEASLYNEQFF. This chain links TRBV11-2 with TRBJ2-1, with a weak D call TRBD2 (5 bases). V lost 0 bases and J lost 4, with 10 bases in between. The CDR3 spans 15 residues. Germline CDR1 is SGHAT and CDR2 is FQNNGV.

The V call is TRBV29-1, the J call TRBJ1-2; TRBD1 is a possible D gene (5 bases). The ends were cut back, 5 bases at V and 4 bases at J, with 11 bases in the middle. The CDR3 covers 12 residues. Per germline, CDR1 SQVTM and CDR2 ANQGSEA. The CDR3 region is CSVQGVGYGYTF. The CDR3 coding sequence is TGCAGCGTTCAAGGGGTCGGCTATGGCTACACCTTC.

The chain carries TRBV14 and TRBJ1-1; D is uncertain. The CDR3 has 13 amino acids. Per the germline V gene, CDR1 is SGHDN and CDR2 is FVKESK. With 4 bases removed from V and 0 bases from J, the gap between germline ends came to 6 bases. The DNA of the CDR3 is TGTGCCAGCAGCCCCCGGATGAACACTGAAGCTTTCTTT. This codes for CASSPRMNTEAFF.